What follows describes a single TCR beta chain. The antigen is unknown. Clones were sequenced by immunoSEQ multiplex PCR, and TCRdb holds only the in-frame ones, with some missing. The profile shows around 180,000 clones, approximately 92% of them singletons. Trimming took off 2 bases at V and 10 bases at J, with 16 bases between the two ends. CDR1 is SGHNT and CDR2 is YYREEE in the germline V gene (reference sequence). The CDR3 sequence is 14 residues long. The data derive from a study of T cell responses to AZD1222 COVID-19 vaccine. General study results and limits: White British donors predominated, females outnumbered males, and clonal diversity was possibly underestimated. After two AZD1222 doses, spike-specific TCR breadth and depth rose versus day 0. Baseline seropositives among AZD1222 recipients totaled only five to seven.

The chain combines TRBV5-4 with TRBJ2-1; D possibly uses TRBD1 or TRBD2 (5 bases each). Sequenced here: peripheral blood, sampled on day 0 of AZD1222 vaccination. The source is an adult in good health. The CDR3 DNA reads TGTGCCAGCAGCTTAACAGGCCGGGGTAAGGAGCAGTTCTTC. As protein: CASSLTGRGKEQFF.